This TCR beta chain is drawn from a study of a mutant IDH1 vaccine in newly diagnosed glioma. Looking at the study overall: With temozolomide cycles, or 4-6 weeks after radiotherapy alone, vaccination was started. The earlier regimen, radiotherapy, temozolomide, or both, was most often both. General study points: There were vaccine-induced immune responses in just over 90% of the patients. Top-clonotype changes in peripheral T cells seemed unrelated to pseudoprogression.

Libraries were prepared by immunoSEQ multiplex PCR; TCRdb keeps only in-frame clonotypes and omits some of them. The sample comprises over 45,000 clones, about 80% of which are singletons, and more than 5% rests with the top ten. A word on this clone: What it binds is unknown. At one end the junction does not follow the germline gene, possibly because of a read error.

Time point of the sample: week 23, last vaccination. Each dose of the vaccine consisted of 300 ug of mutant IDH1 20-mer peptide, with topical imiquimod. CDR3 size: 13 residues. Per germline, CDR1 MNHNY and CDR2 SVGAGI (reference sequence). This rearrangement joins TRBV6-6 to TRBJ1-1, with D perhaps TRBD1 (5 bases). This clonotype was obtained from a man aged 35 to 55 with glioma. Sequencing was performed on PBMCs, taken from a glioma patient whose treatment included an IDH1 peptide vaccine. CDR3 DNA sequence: TGTGCCGGCAGTTACTCGTTGGGGCTCGGAGCTTTCTTT. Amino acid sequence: CAGSYSLGLGAFF.